The 13 T cell receptor beta chains listed next were all sequenced from one sample in a study of cytomegalovirus exposure and HLA in healthy donors (dated by TCRdb to between 2016 and 2019). Library preparation employed the immunoSEQ multiplex PCR assay. The multiplex PCR relied on a mix of 60 forward primers for TCR Vbeta segments and 13 reverse primers for TCR Jbeta segments. Entries here come from immuneACCESS through TCRdb and include only in-frame sequences with V and J called. Some clones fail to appear in such tables; in the studies checked, an unresolved V gene covers under half of the shortfall, and the cause of the remainder is unknown. The sample records some 97,000 clones, 70% to 85% of which are singletons. More than 0.95% of the sample is taken by the ten largest. The sample taken for sequencing was PBMCs. The receptor set was obtained from a woman younger than 30 in good health and CMV-seronegative.

This chain links TRBV7-9 with TRBJ1-3, with D possibly TRBD1 on 6 matching bases. The CDR3 has 15 amino acids. V was pared by 2 bases and J by 4 bases, with 12 bases between. Looked up from germline, CDR1 is SEHNR and CDR2 is FQNEAQ (reference sequence). CDR3 DNA: TGTGCCAGCAGCTTACCCCCGACAGGAGGAAACACCATATATTTT. Translating it yields CASSLPPTGGNTIYF.

This sequence joins TRBV18 and TRBJ1-4, with no clear D. CDR3 length equals 14 residues. The ends were cut back, 3 bases at V and 0 bases at J, with 5 bases in the middle. Germline lookup yields CDR1 KGHSH and CDR2 LQKENI. The CDR3 here is CASSPTTTNEKLFF. Here the CDR3 DNA reads TGTGCCAGCTCACCTACAACAACTAATGAAAAACTGTTTTTT. Full variable domain (missing parts from reference TRBV18 and TRBJ1-4): NAGVMQNPRHLVRRRGQEARLRCSPMKGHSHVYWYRQLPEEGLKFMVYLQKENIIDESGMPKERFSAEFPKEGPSILRIQQVVRGDSAAYFCASSPTTTNEKLFFGSGTQLSVL.

V gene TRBV7-9 combines with J gene TRBJ2-7, with D perhaps TRBD2 (5 bases). There are 15 residues in the CDR3. Germline CDR1 reads SEHNR; CDR2 reads FQNEAQ (reference sequence). Trimming took 2 bases from V and 3 from J, leaving 14 bases between them. The CDR3 loop reads CASSLSSGLDYEQYF. For the CDR3, the DNA is TGTGCCAGCAGCTTATCTTCGGGGTTAGACTACGAGCAGTACTTC.

This clone has just a few counts. The chain links TRBV7-9 to TRBJ1-5, with unresolved D. V lost 3 bases and J lost 6, with 9 bases in between. The CDR3 loop spans 13 amino acids. Per germline, CDR1 SEHNR and CDR2 FQNEAQ (reference sequence). CDR3 DNA sequence: TGTGCCAGCAGCTTGGCGTCAGGTCAGCCCCAGCATTTT. Its protein product is CASSLASGQPQHF.

The rearrangement uses TRBV7-2 and TRBJ1-2; a weak D match, TRBD1 (6 bases). Trimming stripped 2 bases from V and 0 bases from J, with 10 bases between. The CDR3 covers 15 residues. The germline CDR1 and CDR2 sequences are SGHTA and FQGNSA. The DNA of the CDR3 is TGTGCCAGCAGCTTACAGGGGCCCACTAACTATGGCTACACCTTC. Its translation: CASSLQGPTNYGYTF.

J is TRBJ2-7 and V is TRBV5-5; D is perhaps TRBD2 (5 bases). This CDR3 is 16 amino acids long. Germline V gene sequence: CDR1 SGHKS, CDR2 YYEKEE (reference sequence). The V end lost 4 bases, the J end lost 0 bases, and 17 bases lay between the germline ends. The CDR3 reads CASSPVGQRSSYEQYF. Written as DNA, the CDR3 is TGTGCCAGCAGCCCGGTAGGGCAGCGGAGCTCCTACGAGCAGTACTTC.

The gene calls are TRBV15 and TRBJ2-7; 9 nucleotides match TRBD1. CDR1 is LNHNV, CDR2 YYDKDF, per germline (reference sequence). The trim removed 4 bases at V and 3 bases at J, leaving 7 bases unmatched. The CDR3 is 15 residues long. In DNA form, the CDR3 reads TGTGCCACCAGCATGGCGGGACAGGGACTCTACGAGCAGTACTTC. Protein: CATSMAGQGLYEQYF.

The chain uses TRBV7-2 and TRBJ2-7; 7 bases agree with TRBD2. V gave up 1 base and J gave up 2 bases; unmatched junction bases: 11. CDR1 SGHTA and CDR2 FQGNSA come from the germline V gene. This CDR3 contains 17 residues. The CDR3 reads CASSLVSSGTSTYEQYF. Here the CDR3 DNA reads TGTGCCAGCAGCTTAGTGTCGAGCGGGACTTCAACCTACGAGCAGTACTTC.

This rearrangement joins TRBV6-5 to TRBJ1-6, with 8 bases lining up with TRBD1. Germline V CDR1 and CDR2: MNHEY, SVGAGI. The CDR3 loop spans 16 amino acids. Germline trimming cut 4 bases from V and 7 bases from J; bases unmatched to any gene: 9. DNA for the CDR3: TGTGCCAGCAGTTTACCCAATACAGGGGGGAATTCACCCCTCCACTTT. The encoded protein is CASSLPNTGGNSPLHF.

This clone was observed a single time. The chain is built from TRBV27 and TRBJ1-1; a possible D gene is TRBD1 (6 bases). Deletions cut 5 bases from V and 2 bases from J, with 18 bases between. This CDR3 is 16 amino acids long. CDR1 is MNHEY, CDR2 SMNVEV, per germline (reference sequence). The CDR3 spells CASSINHRVPNTEAFF. As DNA, the CDR3 is TGTGCCAGCAGTATAAACCACAGGGTGCCCAACACTGAAGCTTTCTTT.

A remark on this clone: A junction end diverges from the germline sequence, so it may reflect a read error. The genes are TRBV15 and TRBJ1-5; no definite D call. The V gene's germline CDR1 is LNHNV and CDR2 YYDKDF (reference sequence). The length of the CDR3 is 14 residues. The CDR3 coding sequence is TGTGCCACCAGCGGAGACGGTAGCGGGCAGCCCCAGCATTTT. Translation gives CATSGDGSGQPQHF. Drawing the rest from reference TRBV15 and TRBJ1-5, the complete variable domain is DAMVIQNPRYQVTQFGKPVTLSCSQTLNHNVMYWYQQKSSQAPKLLFHYYDKDFNNEADTPDNFQSRRPNTSFCFLDIRSPGLGDTAMYLCATSGDGSGQPQHFGDGTRLSIL.

On this clone itself: At one end, the junction sequence differs from germline, possibly due to a read error. This chain connects TRBV7-9 to TRBJ2-7, with 7 bases matching TRBD1. Germline V CDR1 and CDR2: SEHNR, FQNEAQ (reference sequence). The CDR3 totals 16 residues. CDR3 nucleotide sequence: TGTTCCAGCAGCTTAGACCCAGGACAGGAATCCTACGAGCAGTACTTC. This encodes CSSSLDPGQESYEQYF.

About this clone itself: The junction shows a germline mismatch at one end, possibly a read error. The chain's CDR3 is CASSAGLARHTGELFF. The DNA for the CDR3 is TGTGCTAGCAGCGCTGGACTAGCGCGACACACCGGGGAGCTGTTTTTT. V gene TRBV7-7 combines with J gene TRBJ2-2; 9 bases are shared with TRBD2. Per the germline V gene, CDR1 is SSHAT and CDR2 is FNYEAQ (reference sequence). The CDR3 sequence is 16 residues long.